Listed here are 30 T cell receptor beta chains from one sample, sequenced in a study of regulatory T cells in long-lasting Graves disease. In building TCR beta libraries, iRepertoire HTBI primers were used together with Arm-PCR of CDR3 regions. A single record per CDR3 protein comes from TCRdb applying MiXCR to the multiplex PCR reads. Of about 470,000 distinct CDR3 sequences listed, 20% are singletons. The time point here: persistent/refractory GD, antithyroid drugs over 5 years with positive TRAb. Construction of the TCR library relied on RNA isolated from PBMCs. Source: peripheral blood mononuclear cells (PBMCs), taken when the disease was refractory, from a patient treated with antithyroid drugs. The receptors come from a female donor with Graves disease.

In its sample, this clonotype was seen a few times. This chain joins TRBV5-1 and TRBJ2-2; 10 positions match TRBD2. V was clipped by 6 bases and J by 7 bases; unmatched bases: 12. The CDR3 extends over 16 amino acids. Germline-derived CDR1 and CDR2 are SGHRS and YFSETQ. CDR3 residues: CASTRGSGRANGELFF. DNA of the CDR3: TGCGCCAGCACCAGGGGCAGCGGGAGGGCCAACGGGGAGCTGTTTTTT.

Of note for this clonotype: Possible read error: a much larger clone is one base away. The CDR3 loop is CVSSLQGVGSPLHF. In DNA form, the CDR3 reads TGTGTCAGCAGCTTACAGGGGGTCGGTTCACCCCTCCACTTT. This chain links TRBV6-1 with TRBJ1-6; 8 bases are shared with TRBD1. CDR3 length: 14 amino acids. Germline lookup yields CDR1 MNHNS and CDR2 SASEGT.

This clonotype turned up a few times. The chain recombines TRBV6-2 or TRBV6-3 with TRBJ2-7; D unresolved. The CDR3 runs to 16 residues. Trimming cost V 0 bases and J 1 base, with 13 bases left between them. Per germline, CDR1 MNHEY and CDR2 SVGEGT. CDR3 nucleotides: TGTGCCAGCAGTTACTCTCCGGCAGCTACGTCCTACGAGCAGTACTTC. The encoded protein is CASSYSPAATSYEQYF.

This clonotype has at least ten counts. The chain recombines TRBV2 with TRBJ2-7; D unresolved. CDR1 is SNHLY, CDR2 FYNNEI, per germline. The CDR3 spans 14 residues. The V and J ends lost 9 bases and 1 base respectively, with 16 bases between them. The CDR3 bases are TGTGCCAGTGTTCGACAAGGGCCTTCCTACGAGCAGTACTTC. Its translation: CASVRQGPSYEQYF.

This clonotype was seen more than once but under ten times. CDR3 amino acids: CSVSSDRGTNYGYTF. The CDR3 DNA reads TGCAGCGTTTCTTCGGACAGGGGAACTAACTATGGCTACACCTTC. The V and J genes are TRBV29-1 and TRBJ1-2, with 9 nucleotides matching TRBD1. Germline assignment: CDR1 SQVTM and CDR2 ANQGSEA. Trimming took 5 bases from V and 0 from J; bases not matched to a gene: 7. The CDR3 is 15 residues long.

The gene calls are TRBV12-3 or TRBV12-4 and TRBJ1-5; TRBD1 aligns across 7 bases. CDR3 length: 17 amino acids. V lost 6 bases and J lost 2; bases outside the gene matches: 13. The chain's CDR3 is CASSQVQQGKGNQPQHF. CDR3 nucleotide sequence: TGTGCCAGCAGCCAAGTGCAACAGGGGAAGGGCAATCAGCCCCAGCATTTT.

In this sample, this clonotype turned up a few times. V is TRBV12-3 or TRBV12-4 and J is TRBJ2-2; D is undetermined. Between the trimmed V and J ends, which lost 6 bases and 1 base, there was a span of 6 bases. The CDR3 is 13 residues long. Written as DNA, the CDR3 is TGTGCCAGCAGAAAAAAGAACACCGGGGAGCTGTTTTTT. Encoded protein: CASRKKNTGELFF.

This clonotype was observed many times. V gene TRBV30 combines with J gene TRBJ2-7; 9 bases fit TRBD1. Germline trimming cut 2 bases from V and 6 bases from J; bases unmatched to any gene: 8. The length of the CDR3 is 14 residues. The germline V gene encodes CDR1 GTSNPN and CDR2 SVGIG (reference sequence). CDR3 amino acids: CAWSIMGQGPEQYF. CDR3 coding DNA: TGTGCCTGGAGTATTATGGGACAGGGACCCGAGCAGTACTTC.

V and J are TRBV7-9 and TRBJ1-1, with D possibly TRBD1 on 5 matching bases. Trimming took 5 bases from V and 2 from J, leaving 21 bases between them. The CDR3 spans 17 residues. Germline CDR1 and CDR2: SEHNR and FQNEAQ (reference sequence). CDR3 amino acids: CASSPTGGQEGNTEAFF. CDR3 coding DNA: TGTGCCAGCAGCCCCACAGGCGGGCAGGAGGGAAACACTGAAGCTTTCTTT. The variable domain in full, completed from reference TRBV7-9 and TRBJ1-1, reads DTGVSQNPRHKITKRGQNVTFRCDPISEHNRLYWYRQTLGQGPEFLTYFQNEAQLEKSRLLSDRFSAERPKGSFSTLEIQRTEQGDSAMYLCASSPTGGQEGNTEAFFGQGTRLTVV.

This CDR3 is CASTLLAEYNEQFF. CDR3 coding DNA: TGCGCCAGCACTTTACTAGCGGAATACAATGAGCAGTTCTTC. The chain joins TRBV5-1 to TRBJ2-1, with 8 nucleotides matching TRBD2. V lost 6 bases and J lost 4; bases outside the gene matches: 6. Germline-derived CDR1 and CDR2 are SGHRS and YFSETQ. The CDR3 is 14 residues long.

In this sample, this clonotype turned up a few times. The J gene is TRBJ2-3, the V gene TRBV6-5; D remains ambiguous. Per germline, CDR1 MNHEY and CDR2 SVGAGI. V lost 2 bases, J lost 4 bases, and 10 bases lay in between. The length of the CDR3 is 14 residues. The CDR3 region is CASSYTPAPDTQYF. In nucleotides, the CDR3 is TGTGCCAGCAGTTACACCCCCGCCCCAGATACGCAGTATTTT.

This clonotype was detected only a few times. V gene TRBV19 combines with J gene TRBJ2-7, with a tentative D call TRBD2 (5 bases). The CDR3 runs 13 residues. V was clipped by 5 bases and J by 3 bases, with 11 bases between them. Germline loops: CDR1 LNHDA, CDR2 SQIVND (reference sequence). The CDR3 region is CASSEGSGYEQYF. CDR3 bases: TGTGCCAGTAGTGAGGGATCCGGCTACGAGCAGTACTTC.

This clonotype has just one count. The chain couples TRBV20-1 to TRBJ2-4; 12 bases are shared with TRBD2. The trim removed 4 bases at V and 0 bases at J, leaving 7 bases unmatched. This CDR3 is built from 17 residues. Per germline, CDR1 DFQATT and CDR2 SNEGSKA (reference sequence). CDR3 sequence (DNA): TGCAGTGCTACCGGGACTAGCGGGCATCTAGCCAAAAACATTCAGTACTTC. It is translated as CSATGTSGHLAKNIQYF.

The chain couples TRBV6-2 or TRBV6-3 to TRBJ1-5, with 8 bases fitting TRBD1. V lost 6 bases, J lost 0 bases, and 4 bases stayed unmatched. CDR3 size: 15 residues. Per germline, CDR1 MNHEY and CDR2 SVGEGT. In DNA form, the CDR3 reads TGTGCCAGCAGACAGGGGGGATATAGCAATCAGCCCCAGCATTTT. Its translation: CASRQGGYSNQPQHF.

The chain uses TRBV6-2 or TRBV6-3 and TRBJ2-2; D is perhaps TRBD1 or TRBD2 (6 bases each). Deletions cut 2 bases from V and 7 bases from J, with 29 bases between. The CDR3 length is 20 residues. CDR1 is MNHEY, CDR2 SVGEGT, per germline. In nucleotides, the CDR3 is TGTGCCAGCAGTTACGGTGGTGTGGGGGGCGCTTCTTATTTGGGCGGGGAGCTGTTTTTT. Its protein product is CASSYGGVGGASYLGGELFF.

In its sample, this clonotype was seen many times. The V gene is TRBV20-1, the J gene TRBJ2-5; no definite D call. CDR1 is DFQATT, CDR2 SNEGSKA, per germline (reference sequence). With 4 bases removed from V and 5 bases from J, the gap between germline ends came to 14 bases. The CDR3 is 13 amino acids. CDR3 protein: CSANLVSSETQYF. Written as DNA, the CDR3 is TGCAGTGCTAATCTCGTTAGCTCGGAGACCCAGTACTTC.

The chain links TRBV6-2 or TRBV6-3 to TRBJ1-1; no definite D call. CDR3 length equals 12 residues. V was trimmed by 10 bases and J by 4 bases, leaving 13 bases between them. In germline, CDR1 is MNHEY, CDR2 SVGEGT. The CDR3 region is CATSQHGTEAFF. DNA of the CDR3: TGTGCCACATCCCAACACGGCACTGAAGCTTTCTTT.

V is TRBV6-2 or TRBV6-3 and J is TRBJ2-4; D tentatively fits TRBD1 or TRBD2 (6 bases each). Germline V lookup: CDR1 MNHEY, CDR2 SVGEGT. The CDR3 consists of 14 residues. Trimming took off 5 bases at V and 7 bases at J, with 15 bases between the two ends. CDR3 residues: CASSRGGRANIQYF. The CDR3 nucleotides are TGTGCCAGCAGTCGAGGGGGGCGCGCGAACATTCAGTACTTC.

The rearrangement joins TRBV4-3 to TRBJ2-7; TRBD1 might be the D (6 bases). This CDR3 region has 14 residues. V gave up 4 bases and J gave up 1 base, with 11 bases separating them. Germline V lookup: CDR1 LGHNA, CDR2 YSLEER. The CDR3 loop is CASSPNTGSYEQYF. CDR3 in DNA: TGCGCCAGCAGCCCGAATACAGGGTCCTACGAGCAGTACTTC.

This clonotype was detected ten times or more. CDR3 DNA: TGTGCCAGCAGCCCAAGGGGTGCCAGGGAGAGCGGCTACACCTTC. This encodes CASSPRGARESGYTF. The chain carries TRBV7-8 and TRBJ1-2; a possible D gene is TRBD1 (5 bases). Germline V gene data show CDR1 as SGHVS and CDR2 as FQNEAQ. This CDR3 comprises 15 residues. Trimming removed 5 bases from V and 8 bases from J, with 21 bases in between.

This chain connects TRBV7-9 to TRBJ1-2, with D unresolved. Trimming left V 0 bases short and J 8 bases short, with 13 bases between. The germline V gene has CDR1 SEHNR and CDR2 FQNEAQ (reference sequence). The CDR3 contains 14 residues. The CDR3 spells CASSLARPQDGYTF. Here the CDR3 DNA reads TGTGCCAGCAGCTTAGCTCGGCCTCAGGACGGCTACACCTTC.

This sequence joins TRBV28 and TRBJ2-3; 8 bases map to TRBD2. Germline V gene data show CDR1 as MDHEN and CDR2 as SYDVKM. The CDR3 has 14 amino acids. V was clipped by 6 bases and J by 3 bases; unmatched bases: 5. The CDR3 bases are TGTGCCAGCAGGCCTCGGGGGGGGACAGATACGCAGTATTTT. Its protein product is CASRPRGGTDTQYF.

This clonotype was seen more than once but under ten times. This chain links TRBV7-2 with TRBJ2-4, with 7 bases matching TRBD1. This CDR3 is 14 amino acids long. V shed 4 bases and J 9 bases; nucleotides not matched to a gene: 9. Germline CDR1 reads SGHTA; CDR2 reads FQGNSA. CDR3 nucleotide sequence: TGTGCCAGCAGCTACAAGCCGACAGGGACCATTCAGTACTTC. Translation gives CASSYKPTGTIQYF.

The chain links TRBV27 to TRBJ2-2; TRBD1 is a possible D gene (6 bases). Germline CDR1 MNHEY, CDR2 SMNVEV (reference sequence). This CDR3 region has 15 residues. V was clipped by 4 bases and J by 2 bases, with 11 bases between them. The CDR3 region is CASSWGHINTGELFF. The CDR3 DNA is TGTGCCAGCAGTTGGGGACATATAAACACCGGGGAGCTGTTTTTT.

This clonotype was seen repeatedly, ten times or more. The chain joins TRBV6-1 to TRBJ2-2; D is possibly TRBD1 or TRBD2 (5 bases each). CDR3 length: 13 amino acids. V was shortened by 11 bases and J by 7 bases, with 17 bases between the two germline ends. Germline lookup yields CDR1 MNHNS and CDR2 SASEGT. The CDR3 DNA sequence: TGTGCCGTCTCCCGGGGCCCGGGCGGGGAGCTGTTTTTT. It is translated as CAVSRGPGGELFF.

This clonotype came up many times. The chain recombines TRBV10-3 with TRBJ1-1; TRBD1 matches at 7 bases. CDR1 ENHRY and CDR2 SYGVKD come from the germline V gene. V lost 4 bases and J lost 5; bases outside the gene matches: 1. The CDR3 contains 12 residues. The CDR3 DNA reads TGTGCCATCAGTGGACAGGGTACTGAAGCTTTCTTT. The encoded protein is CAISGQGTEAFF.

This sequence joins TRBV28 and TRBJ2-1, with D perhaps matching TRBD2 (6 bases). CDR3 length equals 14 residues. CDR1 MDHEN and CDR2 SYDVKM come from the germline V gene. The V end lost 7 bases, the J end lost 0 bases, and 10 bases lay between the germline ends. CDR3 protein: CASIFGSSYNEQFF. CDR3 nucleotide sequence: TGTGCCAGCATCTTCGGGAGCTCCTACAATGAGCAGTTCTTC. Looking up the rest from reference TRBV28 and TRBJ2-1 gives the full variable domain: DVKVTQSSRYLVKRTGEKVFLECVQDMDHENMFWYRQDPGLGLRLIYFSYDVKMKEKGDIPEGYSVSREKKERFSLILESASTNQTSMYLCASIFGSSYNEQFFGPGTRLTVL.

The V call is TRBV29-1, the J call TRBJ2-2; D unclear. The germline CDR1 and CDR2 sequences are SQVTM and ANQGSEA. V lost 4 bases, J lost 3 bases, and 6 bases lay in between. The CDR3 totals 12 residues. Written as DNA, the CDR3 is TGCAGCGTTGCCCGGGACACCGGGGAGCTGTTTTTT. Protein sequence: CSVARDTGELFF.

This clonotype came up once. The rearrangement uses TRBV5-8 and TRBJ2-7, with TRBD2 matching over 8 bases. The CDR3 runs to 15 residues. Germline V CDR1 and CDR2: SGHTS, YDEGEE. With V trimmed by 2 bases and J by 4 bases, 8 bases remained unmatched. The CDR3 bases are TGTGCCAGCAGCTTCTCAGCGGGAGTTCGTTACGAGCAGTACTTC. This gives the protein CASSFSAGVRYEQYF.

The rearrangement uses TRBV12-3 or TRBV12-4 and TRBJ1-2; 9 bases are a match to TRBD1. Trimming took 5 bases from V and 4 from J; bases not matched to a gene: 5. The CDR3 covers 14 residues. CDR3 residues: CASSETGGSYGYTF. The CDR3 DNA follows: TGTGCCAGCAGTGAGACAGGGGGAAGCTATGGCTACACCTTC.